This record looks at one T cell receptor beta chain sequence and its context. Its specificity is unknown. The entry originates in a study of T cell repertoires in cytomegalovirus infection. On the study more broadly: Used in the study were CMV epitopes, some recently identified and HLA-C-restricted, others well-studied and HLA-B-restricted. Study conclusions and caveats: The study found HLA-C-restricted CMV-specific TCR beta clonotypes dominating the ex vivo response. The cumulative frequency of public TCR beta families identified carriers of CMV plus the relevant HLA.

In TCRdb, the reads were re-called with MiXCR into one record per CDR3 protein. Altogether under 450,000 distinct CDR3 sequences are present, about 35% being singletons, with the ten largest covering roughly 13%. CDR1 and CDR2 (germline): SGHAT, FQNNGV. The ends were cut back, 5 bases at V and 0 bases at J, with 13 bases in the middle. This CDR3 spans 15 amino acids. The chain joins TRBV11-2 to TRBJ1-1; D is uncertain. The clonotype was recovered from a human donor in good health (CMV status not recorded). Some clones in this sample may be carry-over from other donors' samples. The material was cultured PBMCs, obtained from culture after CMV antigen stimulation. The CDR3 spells CASSPMILMNTEAFF. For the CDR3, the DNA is TGTGCCAGCAGCCCCATGATTCTCATGAACACTGAAGCTTTCTTT.